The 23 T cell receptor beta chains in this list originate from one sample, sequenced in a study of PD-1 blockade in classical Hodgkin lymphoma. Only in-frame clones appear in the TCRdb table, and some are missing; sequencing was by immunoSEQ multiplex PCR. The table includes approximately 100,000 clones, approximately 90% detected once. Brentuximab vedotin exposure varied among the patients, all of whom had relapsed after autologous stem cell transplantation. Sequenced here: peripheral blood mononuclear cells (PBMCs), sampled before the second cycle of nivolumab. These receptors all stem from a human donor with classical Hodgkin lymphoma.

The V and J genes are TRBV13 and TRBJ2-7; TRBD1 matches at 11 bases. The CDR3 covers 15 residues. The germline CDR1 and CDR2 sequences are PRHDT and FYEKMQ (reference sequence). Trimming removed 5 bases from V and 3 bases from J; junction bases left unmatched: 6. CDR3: CASSPRGQGVYEQYF. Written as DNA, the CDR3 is TGTGCCAGCAGCCCGCGGGGACAGGGGGTCTACGAGCAGTACTTC.

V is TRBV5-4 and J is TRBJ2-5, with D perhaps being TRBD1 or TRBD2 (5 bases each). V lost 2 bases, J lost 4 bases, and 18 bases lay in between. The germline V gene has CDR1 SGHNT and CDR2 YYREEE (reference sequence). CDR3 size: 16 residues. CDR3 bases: TGTGCCAGCAGCTTCGGAGGCGGCAGGGACGCAGAGACCCAGTACTTC. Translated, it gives CASSFGGGRDAETQYF.

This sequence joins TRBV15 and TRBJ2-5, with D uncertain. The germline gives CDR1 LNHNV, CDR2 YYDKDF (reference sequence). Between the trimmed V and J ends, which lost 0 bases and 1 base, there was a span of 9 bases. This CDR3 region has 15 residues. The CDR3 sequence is CATSRDRAVQETQYF. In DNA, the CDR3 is TGTGCCACCAGCAGAGATCGGGCCGTCCAAGAGACCCAGTACTTC.

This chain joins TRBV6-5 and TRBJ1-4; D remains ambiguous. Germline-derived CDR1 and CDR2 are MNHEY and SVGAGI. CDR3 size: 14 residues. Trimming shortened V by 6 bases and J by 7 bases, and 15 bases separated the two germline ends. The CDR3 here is CASSLGPAGEKLFF. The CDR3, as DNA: TGTGCCAGCAGCCTGGGCCCTGCCGGTGAAAAACTGTTTTTT.

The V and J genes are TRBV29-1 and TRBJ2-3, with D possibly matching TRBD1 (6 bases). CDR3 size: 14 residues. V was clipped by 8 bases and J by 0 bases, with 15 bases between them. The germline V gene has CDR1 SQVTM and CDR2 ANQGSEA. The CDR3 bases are TGCAGCTTCTCGACAGGTATTAGCACAGATACGCAGTATTTT. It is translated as CSFSTGISTDTQYF.

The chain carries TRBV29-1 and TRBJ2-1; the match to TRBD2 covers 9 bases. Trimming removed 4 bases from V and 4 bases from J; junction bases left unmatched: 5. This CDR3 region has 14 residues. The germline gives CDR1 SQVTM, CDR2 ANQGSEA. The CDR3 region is CSVAGRGGYNEQFF. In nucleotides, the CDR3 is TGCAGCGTTGCGGGGCGGGGGGGATACAATGAGCAGTTCTTC.

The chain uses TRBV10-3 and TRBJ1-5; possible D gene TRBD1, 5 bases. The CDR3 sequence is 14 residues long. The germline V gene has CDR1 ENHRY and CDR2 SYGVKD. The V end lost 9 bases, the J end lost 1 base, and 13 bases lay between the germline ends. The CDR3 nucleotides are TGTGCCATATCACGGGGGTCGAGCAATCAGCCCCAGCATTTT. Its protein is CAISRGSSNQPQHF.

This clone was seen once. Written as DNA, the CDR3 is TGCGCCAGCAGCCAAGACCATTCGGGACATCCCTATGGCTACACCTTC. It yields the protein CASSQDHSGHPYGYTF. The chain recombines TRBV4-3 with TRBJ1-2, with a tentative D call TRBD1 (6 bases). Trimming left V 0 bases short and J 4 bases short, with 15 bases between. This CDR3 contains 16 residues. Germline values: CDR1 LGHNA, CDR2 YSLEER.

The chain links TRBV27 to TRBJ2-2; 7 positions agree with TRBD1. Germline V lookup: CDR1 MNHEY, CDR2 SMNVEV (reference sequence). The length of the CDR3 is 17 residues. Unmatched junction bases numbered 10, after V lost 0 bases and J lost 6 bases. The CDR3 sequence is CASSLSMGVGGSGELFF. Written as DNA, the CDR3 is TGTGCCAGCAGTTTATCGATGGGAGTAGGGGGCTCCGGGGAGCTGTTTTTT.

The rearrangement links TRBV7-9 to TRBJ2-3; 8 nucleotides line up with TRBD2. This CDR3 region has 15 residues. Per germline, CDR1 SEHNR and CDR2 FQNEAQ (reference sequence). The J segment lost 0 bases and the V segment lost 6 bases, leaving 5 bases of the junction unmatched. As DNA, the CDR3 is TGTGCCAGCAGGCTAGCGGGCCCTAGCACAGATACGCAGTATTTT. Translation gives CASRLAGPSTDTQYF.

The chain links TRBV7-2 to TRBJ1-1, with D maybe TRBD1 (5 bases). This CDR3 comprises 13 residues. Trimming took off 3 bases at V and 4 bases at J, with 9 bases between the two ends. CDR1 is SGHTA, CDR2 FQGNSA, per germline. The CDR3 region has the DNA TGTGCCAGCAGCTTTGGACAAAGCACTGAAGCTTTCTTT. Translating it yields CASSFGQSTEAFF.

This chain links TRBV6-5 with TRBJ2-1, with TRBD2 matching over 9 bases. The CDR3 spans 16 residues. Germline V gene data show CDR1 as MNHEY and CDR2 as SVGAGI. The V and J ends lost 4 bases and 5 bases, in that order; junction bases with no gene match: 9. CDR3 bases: TGTGCCAGCAGTTCGACTAGCGGCAAATTAAACAATGAGCAGTTCTTC. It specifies CASSSTSGKLNNEQFF.

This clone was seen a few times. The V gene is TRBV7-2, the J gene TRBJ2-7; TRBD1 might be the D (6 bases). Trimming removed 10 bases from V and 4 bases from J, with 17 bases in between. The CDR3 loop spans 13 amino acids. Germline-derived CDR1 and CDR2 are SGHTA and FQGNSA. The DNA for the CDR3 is TGTGCCACCTGTCGGGACACCTTTTACGAGCAGTACTTC. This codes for CATCRDTFYEQYF.

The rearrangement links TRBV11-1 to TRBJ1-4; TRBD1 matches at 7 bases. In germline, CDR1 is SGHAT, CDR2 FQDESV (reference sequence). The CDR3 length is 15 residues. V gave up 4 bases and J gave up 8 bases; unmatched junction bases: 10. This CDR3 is CASSYLQGPKEKLFF. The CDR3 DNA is TGTGCCAGCAGCTATTTACAGGGGCCAAAAGAAAAACTGTTTTTT. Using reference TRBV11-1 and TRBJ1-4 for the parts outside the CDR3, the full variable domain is EAEVAQSPRYKITEKSQAVAFWCDPISGHATLYWYRQILGQGPELLVQFQDESVVDDSQLPKDRFSAERLKGVDSTLKIQPAELGDSAMYLCASSYLQGPKEKLFFGSGTQLSVL.

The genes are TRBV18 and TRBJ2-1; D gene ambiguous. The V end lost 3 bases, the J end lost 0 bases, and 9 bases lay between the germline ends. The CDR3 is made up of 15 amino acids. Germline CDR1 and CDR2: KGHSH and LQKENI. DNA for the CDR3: TGTGCCAGCTCACCCACAGCGAGCTCCTACAATGAGCAGTTCTTC. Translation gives CASSPTASSYNEQFF.

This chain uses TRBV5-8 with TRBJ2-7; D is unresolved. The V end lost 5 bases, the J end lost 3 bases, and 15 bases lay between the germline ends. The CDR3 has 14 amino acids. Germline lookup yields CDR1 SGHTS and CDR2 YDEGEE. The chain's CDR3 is CASSELLGRYEQYF. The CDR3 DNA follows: TGTGCCAGCAGTGAACTCCTGGGCCGCTACGAGCAGTACTTC.

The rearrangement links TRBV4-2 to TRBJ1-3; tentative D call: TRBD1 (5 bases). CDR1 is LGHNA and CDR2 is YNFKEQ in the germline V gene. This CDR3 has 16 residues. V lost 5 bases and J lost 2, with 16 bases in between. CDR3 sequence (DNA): TGTGCCAGCAGCTTTTCTAGGGGAGGAGCTGGAAACACCATATATTTT. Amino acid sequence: CASSFSRGGAGNTIYF.

The CDR3, as DNA: TGTGCCAGCAGTGGGCCGTGGTCCTACGAGCAGTACTTC. Protein: CASSGPWSYEQYF. The gene calls are TRBV2 and TRBJ2-7, with D uncertain. This CDR3 has 13 residues. The V and J ends lost 4 bases and 1 base respectively, with 8 bases between them. Germline-derived CDR1 and CDR2 are SNHLY and FYNNEI.

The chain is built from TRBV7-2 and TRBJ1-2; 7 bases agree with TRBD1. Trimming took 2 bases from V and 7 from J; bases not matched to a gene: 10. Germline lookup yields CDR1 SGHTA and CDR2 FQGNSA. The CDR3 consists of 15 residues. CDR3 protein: CASSLRPGGSSGYTF. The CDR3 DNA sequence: TGTGCCAGCAGCTTAAGGCCAGGGGGATCCAGTGGCTACACCTTC.

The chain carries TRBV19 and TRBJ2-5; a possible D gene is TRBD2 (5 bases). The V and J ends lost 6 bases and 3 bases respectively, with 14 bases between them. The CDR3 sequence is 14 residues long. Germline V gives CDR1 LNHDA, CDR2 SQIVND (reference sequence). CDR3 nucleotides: TGTGCCAGTAGCCCGAGGTCCGGGAAAGAGACCCAGTACTTC. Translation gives CASSPRSGKETQYF. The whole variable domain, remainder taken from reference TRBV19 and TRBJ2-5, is DGGITQSPKYLFRKEGQNVTLSCEQNLNHDAMYWYRQDPGQGLRLIYYSQIVNDFQKGDIAEGYSVSREKKESFPLTVTSAQKNPTAFYLCASSPRSGKETQYFGPGTRLLVL.

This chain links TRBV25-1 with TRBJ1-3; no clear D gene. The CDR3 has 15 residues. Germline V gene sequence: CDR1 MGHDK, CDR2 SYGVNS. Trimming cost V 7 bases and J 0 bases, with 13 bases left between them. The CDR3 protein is CASMAGRASGNTIYF. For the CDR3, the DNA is TGTGCCAGCATGGCGGGCAGAGCCTCTGGAAACACCATATATTTT.

The CDR3, as DNA: TGTGCCAGCAGTACCGGGACGCCTGCCACCGGGGAGCTGTTTTTT. Its translation is CASSTGTPATGELFF. The V call is TRBV6-5, the J call TRBJ2-2; the D gene could be TRBD1 or TRBD2 (5 bases each). From germline, CDR1 is MNHEY and CDR2 SVGAGI. This CDR3 spans 15 amino acids. The V and J ends lost 5 bases and 4 bases respectively, with 14 bases between them.

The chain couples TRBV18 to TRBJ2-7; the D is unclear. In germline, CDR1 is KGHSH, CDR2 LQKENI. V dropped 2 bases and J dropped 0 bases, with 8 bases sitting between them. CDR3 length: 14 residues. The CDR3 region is CASSPNYSSYEQYF. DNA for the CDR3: TGTGCCAGCTCACCAAACTATAGCTCCTACGAGCAGTACTTC.